The 9 T cell receptor beta chains listed next were all sequenced from one sample in a study of T cell repertoires in cytomegalovirus infection. TCRdb reprocessed the reads with MiXCR, giving one entry per CDR3 protein. The table shows some 300,000 distinct CDR3 sequences, with roughly 15% occurring only once. Source material: PBMCs. The receptors derive from a human donor in good health (CMV status not recorded). Some clones in this sample may be carry-over from other donors' samples.

This clonotype was seen a handful of times. This chain joins TRBV28 and TRBJ2-2, with 9 bases aligning to TRBD1. Germline trimming cut 4 bases from V and 2 bases from J; bases unmatched to any gene: 8. CDR1 is MDHEN, CDR2 SYDVKM, per germline. The CDR3 has 17 residues. CDR3 sequence (DNA): TGTGCCAGCAGTTCGCCCGGACAGGGGTTTAACACCGGGGAGCTGTTTTTT. This gives the protein CASSSPGQGFNTGELFF.

The chain is built from TRBV6-2 or TRBV6-3 and TRBJ2-3, with TRBD1 matching over 9 bases. The CDR3 totals 15 residues. J lost 1 base, V lost 2 bases, and 1 base had no gene match. Germline V gene data show CDR1 as MNHEY and CDR2 as SVGEGT. Here the CDR3 reads CASSYRTGGTDTQYF. The CDR3 region has the DNA TGTGCCAGCAGTTACCGGACAGGGGGCACAGATACGCAGTATTTT.

This clonotype was seen only a few times. At one end the junction does not follow the germline gene, possibly because of a read error. The chain is built from TRBV12-3 or TRBV12-4 and TRBJ1-1, with D perhaps TRBD1 (6 bases). There are 13 residues in the CDR3. CDR3 loop: CASSFGDTQTRMF. The CDR3 bases are TGTGCCAGCAGTTTTGGGGACACCCAAACAAGAATGTTT.

This clonotype appeared a few times. The chain joins TRBV28 to TRBJ1-5, with D perhaps TRBD1 (6 bases). From germline, CDR1 is MDHEN and CDR2 SYDVKM. The germline V and J ends were trimmed by 2 bases and 2 bases, with 16 bases remaining between them. The CDR3 sequence is 17 residues long. The CDR3 DNA is TGTGCCAGCAGTTTAAGGGGGGATAAGAGGCGCAATCAGCCCCAGCATTTT. Amino acid sequence: CASSLRGDKRRNQPQHF.

The V call is TRBV3-1, the J call TRBJ2-4; D perhaps matches TRBD2 (5 bases). Germline CDR1 and CDR2: LGHDT and YNNKEL (reference sequence). CDR3 length equals 16 residues. V was cut by 4 bases and J by 0 bases, with 13 bases left in between. The CDR3 DNA sequence: TGTGCCAGCAGCCCGCGACTACCCCTAGCCAAAAACATTCAGTACTTC. Protein sequence: CASSPRLPLAKNIQYF.

Many counts were recorded for this clonotype. CDR3 in DNA: TGTGCCAGCAGTCGAGGGGGAGACAGGGCCTATAATTCACCCCTCCACTTT. It codes for CASSRGGDRAYNSPLHF. The rearrangement links TRBV25-1 to TRBJ1-6, with 7 bases matching TRBD1. With V trimmed by 5 bases and J by 2 bases, 9 bases remained unmatched. The CDR3 extends over 17 amino acids. From germline, CDR1 is MGHDK and CDR2 SYGVNS.

CDR3 nucleotide sequence: TGTGCCAGCAGCTTGTTTCAGACAGGGGCTAATAATCAGCCCCAGCATTTT. It is translated as CASSLFQTGANNQPQHF. The chain uses TRBV5-5 and TRBJ1-5; 8 positions match TRBD1. The ends lost 1 base at V and 4 bases at J; junction bases unmatched: 10. This CDR3 spans 17 amino acids. The germline gives CDR1 SGHKS, CDR2 YYEKEE (reference sequence).

This clonotype was seen only a few times. This sequence joins TRBV28 and TRBJ2-2, with no clear D. Trimming stripped 5 bases from V and 2 bases from J, with 6 bases between. The CDR3 loop spans 13 amino acids. Germline lookup yields CDR1 MDHEN and CDR2 SYDVKM. CDR3 coding DNA: TGTGCCAGCAGTGGAGTAAACACCGGGGAGCTGTTTTTT. Protein: CASSGVNTGELFF.

This clonotype appeared a few times. The chain employs TRBV27 and TRBJ2-1, with TRBD1 identical over 8 bases. Germline lookup yields CDR1 MNHEY and CDR2 SMNVEV (reference sequence). The CDR3 covers 15 residues. The V gene end was trimmed by 5 bases and the J gene end by 7 bases; junction bases not matched to a gene: 10. The CDR3 sequence is CASSPDRGRFNEQFF. The CDR3 DNA reads as TGTGCCAGCAGTCCCGACAGGGGTCGTTTTAATGAGCAGTTCTTC.